The clone carrying this T cell receptor (beta chain) was counted a single time. The sample is drawn from a study of blood T cell repertoires in COVID-19. TCRdb's table, derived via immunoSEQ multiplex PCR, lists solely in-frame clones and lacks some. The sample holds 150,000 to 200,000 clones, nearly 80% seen once. V gave up 9 bases and J gave up 8 bases, with 16 bases separating them. Germline values: CDR1 MNHNS, CDR2 SASEGT. This CDR3 is built from 12 residues. The sample taken for sequencing was peripheral blood. This rearrangement joins TRBV6-1 to TRBJ1-2; tentative D call: TRBD1 (6 bases). The source of this sequence is a woman older than 75 with acute or convalescent COVID-19. DNA of the CDR3: TGTGCCAGTGGGGCGGGGGGCGAAGGCTACACCTTC. It encodes CASGAGGEGYTF.